Shown below are 18 T cell receptor beta chains from a single sample sequenced in a study of T cell responses to AZD1222 COVID-19 vaccine. Sequencing used immunoSEQ multiplex PCR; TCRdb keeps in-frame clones, though not all of them. The table records 130,000 or so clones, just over 85% of them present only once. The sample here was peripheral blood, taken on day 0 of AZD1222 vaccination. All receptors derive from an adult in good health.

This chain links TRBV19 with TRBJ1-4, with 9 bases that match TRBD1. The J segment lost 3 bases and the V segment lost 8 bases, leaving 4 bases of the junction unmatched. This CDR3 is built from 14 residues. Germline CDR1 and CDR2: LNHDA and SQIVND (reference sequence). The CDR3 DNA reads TGTGCCAGTGCCGGGACAGGGTCTAATGAAAAACTGTTTTTT. This sequence encodes CASAGTGSNEKLFF.

The chain recombines TRBV10-3 with TRBJ2-2, with 9 bases fitting TRBD2. V shed 1 base, J shed 0 bases, and the junction held 6 bases outside the gene matches. This CDR3 region has 18 residues. CDR1 and CDR2 (germline): ENHRY, SYGVKD. CDR3 in DNA: TGTGCCATCAGTGAGTTGGGAAGCGGGGGGACGAACACCGGGGAGCTGTTTTTT. Translated, it gives CAISELGSGGTNTGELFF.

This chain connects TRBV2 to TRBJ1-1; possibly TRBD1 for D (5 bases). The CDR3 spans 16 residues. Deletions cut 9 bases from V and 0 bases from J, with 20 bases between. CDR1 is SNHLY, CDR2 FYNNEI, per germline. The CDR3 nucleotides read TGTGCCAGTAGGGACCCGGGACGTAGTATGAACACTGAAGCTTTCTTT. Protein: CASRDPGRSMNTEAFF.

This clone showed up just once. The chain couples TRBV9 to TRBJ1-6, with D possibly being TRBD1 (5 bases). The germline V gene has CDR1 SGDLS and CDR2 YYNGEE. The CDR3 totals 14 residues. V was shortened by 4 bases and J by 5 bases, with 10 bases between the two germline ends. CDR3 protein: CASSLQENNSPLHF. CDR3 coding DNA: TGTGCCAGCAGCCTACAGGAAAATAATTCACCCCTCCACTTT.

This clone was observed a single time. The chain employs TRBV2 and TRBJ1-5; 8 bases fit TRBD1. This CDR3 region has 15 residues. J was trimmed by 5 bases and V by 5 bases; bases with no gene match: 8. Per germline, CDR1 SNHLY and CDR2 FYNNEI. CDR3: CASSRRDRPHQPQHF. In DNA, the CDR3 is TGTGCCAGCAGTAGACGGGACAGGCCCCATCAGCCCCAGCATTTT.

The V gene is TRBV7-2, the J gene TRBJ2-3; D is possibly TRBD1 or TRBD2 (5 bases each). V shed 4 bases and J shed 0 bases, with 11 bases lying between them. Germline V gene lookup returns CDR1 SGHTA and CDR2 FQGNSA. This CDR3 has 15 residues. CDR3 DNA sequence: TGTGCCAGCAGCTCGCCGGGACCAAGCACAGATACGCAGTATTTT. It is translated as CASSSPGPSTDTQYF. Full variable domain (remainder filled in from reference TRBV7-2 and TRBJ2-3): GAGVSQSPSNKVTEKGKDVELRCDPISGHTALYWYRQSLGQGLEFLIYFQGNSAPDKSGLPSDRFSAERTGGSVSTLTIQRTQQEDSAVYLCASSSPGPSTDTQYFGPGTRLTVL.

The CDR3, as DNA: TGTGCCAGCAGCTTGTACCAGGGCAATCAGCCCCAGCATTTT. It specifies CASSLYQGNQPQHF. The chain employs TRBV5-6 and TRBJ1-5, with D uncertain. Germline V gives CDR1 SGHDT, CDR2 YYEEEE. This CDR3 contains 14 residues. Trimming stripped 1 base from V and 2 bases from J, with 7 bases between.

The CDR3 DNA reads TGTGCCAGTAGTACCGACGCCGGCGGATTCTACGAGCAGTACTTC. It codes for CASSTDAGGFYEQYF. The rearrangement uses TRBV19 and TRBJ2-7; D is undetermined. The CDR3 is made up of 15 amino acids. V was trimmed by 4 bases and J by 3 bases, leaving 16 bases between them. Germline V gene data show CDR1 as LNHDA and CDR2 as SQIVND (reference sequence).

V and J are TRBV7-8 and TRBJ1-4; 9 bases map to TRBD1. This CDR3 contains 15 residues. In germline, CDR1 is SGHVS, CDR2 FQNEAQ. V gave up 2 bases and J gave up 7 bases; unmatched junction bases: 5. CDR3 DNA: TGTGCCAGCAGCTTAACAGGGGGCGCGTTTGAAAAACTGTTTTTT. It codes for CASSLTGGAFEKLFF. Using reference TRBV7-8 and TRBJ1-4 for the parts outside the CDR3, the full variable domain is GAGVSQSPRYKVAKRGQDVALRCDPISGHVSLFWYQQALGQGPEFLTYFQNEAQLDKSGLPSDRFFAERPEGSVSTLKIQRTQQEDSAVYLCASSLTGGAFEKLFFGSGTQLSVL.

The CDR3 DNA sequence: TGTGCCAGCAGCCCGAACACAAGGACAGGGACTGAAGCTTTCTTT. Translating gives CASSPNTRTGTEAFF. The chain recombines TRBV7-8 with TRBJ1-1, with 8 bases lining up with TRBD1. CDR3 length: 15 amino acids. Trimming at V came to 5 bases and at J to 5 bases, leaving 10 bases not matched to a gene. CDR1 SGHVS and CDR2 FQNEAQ come from the germline V gene.

The CDR3 DNA sequence: TGCAGCGTTGAAATCCGGAACCAAGAGACCCAGTACTTC. Translation: CSVEIRNQETQYF. The gene calls are TRBV29-1 and TRBJ2-5, with D uncertain. The germline CDR1 and CDR2 sequences are SQVTM and ANQGSEA. V was cut by 2 bases and J by 0 bases, with 7 bases left in between. The CDR3 is made up of 13 amino acids.

The gene calls are TRBV13 and TRBJ2-2, with 9 positions matching TRBD1. The CDR3 has 17 amino acids. V shed 1 base and J 2 bases; nucleotides not matched to a gene: 5. Germline CDR1 PRHDT, CDR2 FYEKMQ (reference sequence). The CDR3 is CASSLAWDRVNTGELFF. Written as DNA, the CDR3 is TGTGCCAGCAGCTTAGCGTGGGACAGGGTCAACACCGGGGAGCTGTTTTTT.

The rearrangement links TRBV6-5 to TRBJ2-2; no clear D. Trimming took off 0 bases at V and 7 bases at J, with 6 bases between the two ends. The CDR3 has 13 residues. Germline CDR1 is MNHEY and CDR2 is SVGAGI. The CDR3: CASSYSGNGELFF. The CDR3 bases are TGTGCCAGCAGTTACTCGGGTAACGGGGAGCTGTTTTTT.

V gene TRBV4-3 combines with J gene TRBJ2-1, with D perhaps matching TRBD2 (6 bases). This CDR3 is built from 16 residues. Trimming took 1 base from V and 7 from J, leaving 17 bases between them. In germline, CDR1 is LGHNA, CDR2 YSLEER. The CDR3 DNA sequence: TGCGCCAGCAGCCAAGCTTCCGGGACTCACCTAAATGAGCAGTTCTTC. This translates into CASSQASGTHLNEQFF.

The J gene is TRBJ2-3, the V gene TRBV11-1; no clear D. The CDR3 is 11 residues long. CDR1 and CDR2 (germline): SGHAT, FQDESV (reference sequence). V was shortened by 2 bases and J by 4 bases, with 1 base between the two germline ends. CDR3 residues: CASSLSDTQYF. In DNA form, the CDR3 reads TGTGCCAGCAGCTTATCAGATACGCAGTATTTT.

For the CDR3, the DNA is TGCGCCAGCAGCCCGGCCTCGAGTGGAAACACCATATATTTT. This sequence encodes CASSPASSGNTIYF. The rearrangement links TRBV5-1 to TRBJ1-3; D not certain. The CDR3 length is 14 residues. Germline CDR1 reads SGHRS; CDR2 reads YFSETQ. The V end lost 4 bases, the J end lost 3 bases, and 11 bases lay between the germline ends.

The genes are TRBV6-1 and TRBJ2-3; a possible D gene is TRBD1 (5 bases). Deletions cut 3 bases from V and 2 bases from J, with 9 bases between. CDR1 and CDR2 from the germline V gene are MNHNS and SASEGT. This CDR3 is built from 14 residues. CDR3: CASSERQHTDTQYF. CDR3 nucleotides: TGTGCCAGCAGTGAGAGACAGCACACAGATACGCAGTATTTT.

The rearrangement links TRBV5-1 to TRBJ1-2; the match to TRBD1 covers 10 bases. Germline assignment: CDR1 SGHRS and CDR2 YFSETQ. This CDR3 has 15 residues. V shed 4 bases and J 7 bases; nucleotides not matched to a gene: 10. Written as DNA, the CDR3 is TGCGCCAGCAGCCAAGGACAGGGGGTTTCGAGTGGCTACACCTTC. It specifies CASSQGQGVSSGYTF.